Following are 6 T cell receptor beta chains from one sample sequenced in a study of cytomegalovirus exposure and HLA in healthy donors. Sequenced by immunoSEQ multiplex PCR; TCRdb stores in-frame clones only, minus some. The table includes tens of thousands of clones, just under 85% detected once. The material sequenced was PBMCs. Every receptor here comes from a man younger than 40 in good health and CMV-seronegative.

The rearrangement links TRBV7-3 to TRBJ2-2; 9 nucleotides match TRBD2. This CDR3 has 15 residues. The germline V gene encodes CDR1 SGHTA and CDR2 FQGTGA. The V segment lost 5 bases and the J segment 7 bases; nucleotides outside the gene matches: 8. In DNA form, the CDR3 reads TGTGCCAGCAGCCCTCCCGGGACTAGCCGCGGGGAGCTGTTTTTT. Its translation is CASSPPGTSRGELFF.

The chain recombines TRBV2 with TRBJ2-2, with 12 bases aligning to TRBD2. J lost 6 bases, V lost 7 bases, and 6 bases had no gene match. The CDR3 has 15 residues. The germline CDR1 and CDR2 sequences are SNHLY and FYNNEI. CDR3 residues: CASNRASGRAGELFF. CDR3 DNA: TGTGCCAGCAATCGGGCTAGCGGGAGGGCCGGGGAGCTGTTTTTT. Looking up the rest from reference TRBV2 and TRBJ2-2 gives the full variable domain: EPEVTQTPSHQVTQMGQEVILRCVPISNHLYFYWYRQILGQKVEFLVSFYNNEISEKSEIFDDQFSVERPDGSNFTLKIRSTKLEDSAMYFCASNRASGRAGELFFGEGSRLTVL.

The chain has TRBV18 and TRBJ2-3; a weak D match, TRBD2 (5 bases). Germline CDR1 and CDR2: KGHSH and LQKENI. With 3 bases removed from V and 4 bases from J, the gap between germline ends came to 5 bases. The CDR3 is 12 amino acids. CDR3 residues: CASSPSADTQYF. CDR3 DNA sequence: TGTGCCAGCTCACCTAGCGCAGATACGCAGTATTTT.

This sequence joins TRBV2 and TRBJ2-5, with 8 bases fitting TRBD2. V was pared by 4 bases and J by 1 base, with 11 bases of the junction left unmatched. This CDR3 spans 17 amino acids. Germline assignment: CDR1 SNHLY and CDR2 FYNNEI. CDR3 protein: CASSARSLLAAQETQYF. CDR3 in DNA: TGTGCCAGCAGTGCCCGTTCGTTACTAGCGGCCCAAGAGACCCAGTACTTC. Full variable domain (outside the CDR3, taken from reference TRBV2 and TRBJ2-5): EPEVTQTPSHQVTQMGQEVILRCVPISNHLYFYWYRQILGQKVEFLVSFYNNEISEKSEIFDDQFSVERPDGSNFTLKIRSTKLEDSAMYFCASSARSLLAAQETQYFGPGTRLLVL.

This clone was detected only a few times. The rearrangement links TRBV5-3 to TRBJ1-6; no definite D call. TRBV5-3 is annotated as an ORF whose role is uncertain. Trimming stripped 3 bases from V and 13 bases from J, with 8 bases between. The CDR3 totals 11 residues. The chain's CDR3 is CARSSFYPLHF. In DNA form, the CDR3 reads TGTGCCAGAAGCTCTTTTTATCCCCTCCACTTT.

This chain connects TRBV6-5 to TRBJ2-5; 7 bases line up with TRBD2. The V segment lost 0 bases and the J segment 7 bases; nucleotides outside the gene matches: 5. The CDR3 has 14 amino acids. Germline CDR1 is MNHEY and CDR2 is SVGAGI. CDR3 in amino acids: CASSYSRREGTQYF. The CDR3 DNA sequence: TGTGCCAGCAGTTACTCGCGCAGGGAGGGGACCCAGTACTTC.